Reported below is one T cell receptor (beta chain). It has no known antigen specificity. No per-base quality is available; no much larger clone lies one base away. The collaborating institutions used their own protocols to collect whole blood in K2EDTA tubes. For TCRbeta analysis, collaborators shipped samples as frozen whole blood, isolated PBMCs, or DNA extracted from either of those sample types. This sample was taken from a study of blood T cell repertoires in COVID-19 (TCRdb year 2020). In the study overall: Samples covering the acute and convalescent phases of COVID-19 were provided by collaborators in the United States, Italy and Spain. The repertoires were made available in a free public database intended to serve as a resource for research on the immune response to SARS-CoV-2. Deeply sampled blood TCRbeta repertoires from subjects exposed to, actively infected with, or recovered from COVID-19 were included in the dataset. Samples were obtained from the ongoing ImmuneRACE study (first 160 participants) and from over 1,000 subjects provided by 6 global collaborators. Where available, HLA class I and class II types were obtained from metadata supplied by the sample provider rather than from assay-based typing. Sample metadata almost always included a de-identified subject ID, COVID-19 status, age in years and sex. The prospective study material was composed of cDNA or gDNA derived from T cells, B-cell-depleted T cells, or PBMCs.

TCRbeta CDR3 regions were amplified from genomic DNA using the immunoSEQ Assay, a bias-controlled multiplex PCR. As for how the authors treated the data: Nucleated cell counts per sample were estimated from amplification of reference gene primers within the assay. To quantify the absolute abundance of each unique TCRbeta CDR3 rearrangement, sequence reads were collapsed and filtered. For each sample, productive Simpson clonality was calculated as the square root of Simpson's diversity index across productive rearrangements. TCRdb mirrors the immuneACCESS table, restricted to in-frame sequences. Some clones are absent from its copies; in checked studies, under half trace to an unresolved V gene, and the reason for the others is unknown. Clonal size and the V and J genes are those of that table, whereas D and trimming came from the DNA. The table for this sample lists about 140,000 clones; over 70% of them were counted only once. 40% to 55% of the sample is in the top ten clones.

General findings and caveats noted by the study authors: The amount of clinical and demographic metadata varied by source and participant and was provided uncurated.

Reading from cysteine to phenylalanine, the CDR3 counts 15 amino acids. The sequence is cut down to CDR3 DNA, 45 bases in frame from base 1. Trimming removed 1 base from V and 6 bases from J, leaving 15 bases between the germline ends. The germline V gene supplies CDR1 SGHAT and CDR2 FQNNGV. This sequence originates from a human donor in a cohort sampled during active COVID-19. Sequencing input: peripheral blood. The sequence links TRBV11-2 to TRBJ1-2; the D gene lacks a confident call. CDR3 sequence: CASSLGPGGLDGYTF. The DNA is as follows: TGTGCCAGCAGCTTAGGTCCCGGAGGGTTAGATGGCTACACCTTC. Beyond the CDR3, the reference TRBV11-2 and TRBJ1-2 genes provide the residues; the full variable domain reads: EAGVAQSPRYKIIEKRQSVAFWCNPISGHATLYWYQQILGQGPKLLIQFQNNGVVDDSQLPKDRFSAERLKGVDSTLKIQPAKLEDSAVYLCASSLGPGGLDGYTFGSGTRLTVV.